The clone carrying this T cell receptor beta chain was detected once. This record comes from a study of shared clonotypes between healthy human individuals. The CDR3 contains 13 residues. Trimming took 0 bases from V and 8 from J, leaving 10 bases between them. Germline assignment: CDR1 LNHNV and CDR2 YYDKDF (reference sequence). Profiled with immunoSEQ multiplex PCR; TCRdb holds only in-frame clones, not every one. Altogether some 1 million clones are present, about 75% being singletons, with the ten largest covering 1.4% to 1.5%. The chain recombines TRBV15 with TRBJ1-2, with D unclear. This clonotype originated in a man younger than 35 in good health. The sequenced sample was memory CD4+ T cells sorted from blood. The subset was: CD45RA-negative fraction. This chain's CDR3 is CATSRDQLWGYTF. The CDR3 region has the DNA TGTGCCACCAGCAGAGATCAATTGTGGGGCTACACCTTC.